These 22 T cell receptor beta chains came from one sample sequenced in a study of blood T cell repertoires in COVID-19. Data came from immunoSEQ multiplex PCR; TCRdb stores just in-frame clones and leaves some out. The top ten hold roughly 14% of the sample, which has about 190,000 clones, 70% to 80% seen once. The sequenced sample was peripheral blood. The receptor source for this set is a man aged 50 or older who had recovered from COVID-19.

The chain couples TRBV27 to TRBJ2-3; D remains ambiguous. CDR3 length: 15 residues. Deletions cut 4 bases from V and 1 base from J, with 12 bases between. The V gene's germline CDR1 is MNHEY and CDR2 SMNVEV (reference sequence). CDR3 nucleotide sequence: TGTGCCAGCAGTTCAGTTCCTACAGGCACAGATACGCAGTATTTT. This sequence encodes CASSSVPTGTDTQYF.

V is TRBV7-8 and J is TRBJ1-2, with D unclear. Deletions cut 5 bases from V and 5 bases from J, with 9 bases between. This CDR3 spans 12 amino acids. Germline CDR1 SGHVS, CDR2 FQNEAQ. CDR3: CASSPESYGYTF. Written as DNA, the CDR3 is TGTGCCAGCAGCCCCGAGAGTTATGGCTACACCTTC.

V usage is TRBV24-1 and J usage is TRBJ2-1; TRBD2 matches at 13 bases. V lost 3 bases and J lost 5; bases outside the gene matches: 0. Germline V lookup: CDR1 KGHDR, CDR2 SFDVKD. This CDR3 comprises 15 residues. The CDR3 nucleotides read TGTGCCACCAGTGATGGACTAGCGGGAGACAATGAGCAGTTCTTC. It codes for CATSDGLAGDNEQFF.

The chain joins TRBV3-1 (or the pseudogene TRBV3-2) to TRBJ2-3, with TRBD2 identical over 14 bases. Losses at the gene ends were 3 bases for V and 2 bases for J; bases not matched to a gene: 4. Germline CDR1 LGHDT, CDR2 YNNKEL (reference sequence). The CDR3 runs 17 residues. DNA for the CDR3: TGTGCCAGCAGCCAGTCGGGACTAGCGGGAGTCACAGATACGCAGTATTTT. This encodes CASSQSGLAGVTDTQYF.

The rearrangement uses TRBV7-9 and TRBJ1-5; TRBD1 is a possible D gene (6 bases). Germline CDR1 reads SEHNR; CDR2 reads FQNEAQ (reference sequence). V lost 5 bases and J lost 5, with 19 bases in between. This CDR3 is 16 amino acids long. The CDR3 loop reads CASSHRSPKGDQPQHF. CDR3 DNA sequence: TGTGCCAGCAGCCACCGTAGCCCGAAGGGGGATCAGCCCCAGCATTTT.

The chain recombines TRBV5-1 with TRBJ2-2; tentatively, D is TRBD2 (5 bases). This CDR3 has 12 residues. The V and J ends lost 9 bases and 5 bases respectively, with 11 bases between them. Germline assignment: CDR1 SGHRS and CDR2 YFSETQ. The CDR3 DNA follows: TGCGCCACCCAGAGGGAGACCGGGGAGCTGTTTTTT. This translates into CATQRETGELFF.

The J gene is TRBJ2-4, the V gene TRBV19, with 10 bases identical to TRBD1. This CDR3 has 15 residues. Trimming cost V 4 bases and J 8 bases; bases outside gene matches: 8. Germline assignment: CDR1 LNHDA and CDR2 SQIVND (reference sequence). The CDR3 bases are TGTGCCAGTAGTACCCGGGGACAGGGGACGGACATTCAGTACTTC. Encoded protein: CASSTRGQGTDIQYF.

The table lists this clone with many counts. CDR3 protein: CASSYAANYGYTF. As DNA, the CDR3 is TGTGCCAGCAGTTACGCAGCTAACTATGGCTACACCTTC. The genes are TRBV6-5 and TRBJ1-2; D uncertain. CDR1 and CDR2 (germline): MNHEY, SVGAGI. This CDR3 has 13 residues. V was clipped by 2 bases and J by 0 bases, with 4 bases between them.

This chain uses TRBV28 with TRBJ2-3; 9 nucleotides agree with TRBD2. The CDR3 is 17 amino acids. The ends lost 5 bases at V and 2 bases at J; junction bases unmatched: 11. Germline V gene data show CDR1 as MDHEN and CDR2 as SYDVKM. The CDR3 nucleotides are TGTGCCAGCAGTCCCCTCGGAGCGGGGGGACTCACAGATACGCAGTATTTT. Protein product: CASSPLGAGGLTDTQYF.

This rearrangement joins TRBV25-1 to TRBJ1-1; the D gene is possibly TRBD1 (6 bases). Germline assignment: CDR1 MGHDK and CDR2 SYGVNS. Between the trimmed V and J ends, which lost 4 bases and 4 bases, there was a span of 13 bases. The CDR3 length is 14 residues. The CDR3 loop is CASSVRGWSTEAFF. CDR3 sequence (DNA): TGTGCCAGCAGTGTGAGGGGGTGGAGCACTGAAGCTTTCTTT.

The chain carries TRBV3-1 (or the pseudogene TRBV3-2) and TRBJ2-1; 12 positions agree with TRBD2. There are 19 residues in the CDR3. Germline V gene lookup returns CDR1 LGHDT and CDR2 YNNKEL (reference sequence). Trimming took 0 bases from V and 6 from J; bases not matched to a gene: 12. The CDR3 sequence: CASSQDAQTSGRIVNEQFF. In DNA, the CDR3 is TGTGCCAGCAGCCAAGATGCCCAGACTAGCGGGAGAATTGTCAATGAGCAGTTCTTC.

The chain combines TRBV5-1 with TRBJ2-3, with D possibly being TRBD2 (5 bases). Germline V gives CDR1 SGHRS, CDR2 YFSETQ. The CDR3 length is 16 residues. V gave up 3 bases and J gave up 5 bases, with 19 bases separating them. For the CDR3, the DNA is TGCGCCAGCAGCTCTCGAGGAGCGGATGGGGAAGATACGCAGTATTTT. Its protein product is CASSSRGADGEDTQYF.

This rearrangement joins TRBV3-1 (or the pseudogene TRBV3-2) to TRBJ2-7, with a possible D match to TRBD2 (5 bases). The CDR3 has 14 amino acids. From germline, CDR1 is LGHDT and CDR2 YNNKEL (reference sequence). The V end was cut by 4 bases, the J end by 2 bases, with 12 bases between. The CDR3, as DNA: TGTGCCAGCAGCCGCCCCGGGGAACCCTACGAGCAGTACTTC. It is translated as CASSRPGEPYEQYF.

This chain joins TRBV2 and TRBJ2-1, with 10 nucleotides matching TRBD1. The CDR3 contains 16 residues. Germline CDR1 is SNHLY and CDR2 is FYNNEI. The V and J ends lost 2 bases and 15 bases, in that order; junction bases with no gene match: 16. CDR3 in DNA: TGTGCCAGCAGTGAAAGGTTGGGACAGGGGATCCCCCCCCTGTTCTTC. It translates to CASSERLGQGIPPLFF. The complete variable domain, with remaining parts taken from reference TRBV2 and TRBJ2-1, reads EPEVTQTPSHQVTQMGQEVILRCVPISNHLYFYWYRQILGQKVEFLVSFYNNEISEKSEIFDDQFSVERPDGSNFTLKIRSTKLEDSAMYFCASSERLGQGIPPLFFGPGTRLTVL.

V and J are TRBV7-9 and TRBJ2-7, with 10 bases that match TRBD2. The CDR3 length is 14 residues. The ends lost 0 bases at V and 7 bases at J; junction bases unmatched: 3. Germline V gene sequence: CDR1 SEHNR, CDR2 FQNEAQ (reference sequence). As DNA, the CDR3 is TGTGCCAGCAGCTTAGCTCTAGCGGGAGTTGAGCAGTACTTC. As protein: CASSLALAGVEQYF.

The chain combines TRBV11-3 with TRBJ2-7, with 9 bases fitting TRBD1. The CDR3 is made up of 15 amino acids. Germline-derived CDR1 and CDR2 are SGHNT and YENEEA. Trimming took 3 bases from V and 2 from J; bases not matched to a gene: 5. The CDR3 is CASSFSGQGTYEQYF. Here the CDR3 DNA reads TGTGCCAGCAGCTTTTCGGGACAGGGTACCTACGAGCAGTACTTC.

The DNA of the CDR3 is TGTGCCAGTACCGAAACAGGTCATGGGGGCACAGATACGCAGTATTTT. It encodes CASTETGHGGTDTQYF. This rearrangement joins TRBV19 to TRBJ2-3; TRBD1 is a possible D gene (5 bases). Germline V gene sequence: CDR1 LNHDA, CDR2 SQIVND (reference sequence). The CDR3 loop spans 16 amino acids. V dropped 7 bases and J dropped 1 base, with 18 bases sitting between them.

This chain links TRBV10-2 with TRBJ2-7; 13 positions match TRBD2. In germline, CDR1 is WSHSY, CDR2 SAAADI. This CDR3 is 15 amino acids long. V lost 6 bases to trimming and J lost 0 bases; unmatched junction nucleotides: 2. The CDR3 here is CASSGLAGVSYEQYF. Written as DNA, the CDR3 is TGCGCCAGCAGCGGACTAGCGGGGGTCTCCTACGAGCAGTACTTC.

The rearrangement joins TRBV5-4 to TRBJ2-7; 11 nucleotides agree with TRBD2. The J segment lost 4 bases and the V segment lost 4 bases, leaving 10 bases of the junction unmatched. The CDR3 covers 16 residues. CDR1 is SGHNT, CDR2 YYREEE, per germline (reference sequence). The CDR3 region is CASSRGTSGGGYEQYF. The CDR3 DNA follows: TGTGCCAGCAGCCGGGGGACTAGCGGAGGGGGGTACGAGCAGTACTTC.

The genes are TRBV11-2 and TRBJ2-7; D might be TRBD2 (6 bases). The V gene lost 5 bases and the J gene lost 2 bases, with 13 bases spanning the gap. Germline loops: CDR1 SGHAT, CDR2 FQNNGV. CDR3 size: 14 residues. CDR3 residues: CASSVGLEAYEQYF. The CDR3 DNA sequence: TGTGCCAGCAGCGTGGGACTCGAGGCCTACGAGCAGTACTTC.

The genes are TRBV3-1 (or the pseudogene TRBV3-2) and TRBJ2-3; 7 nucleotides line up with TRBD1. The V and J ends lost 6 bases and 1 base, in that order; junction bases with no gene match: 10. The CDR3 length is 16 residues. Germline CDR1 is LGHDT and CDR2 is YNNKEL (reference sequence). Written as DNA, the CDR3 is TGTGCCAGCAGTAGAGACAGGGTGGGGGGCACAGATACGCAGTATTTT. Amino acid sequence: CASSRDRVGGTDTQYF.

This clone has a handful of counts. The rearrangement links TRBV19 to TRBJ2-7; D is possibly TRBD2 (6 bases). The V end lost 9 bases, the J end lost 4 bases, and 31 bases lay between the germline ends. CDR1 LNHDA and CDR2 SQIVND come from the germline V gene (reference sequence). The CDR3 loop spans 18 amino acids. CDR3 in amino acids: CASRRGTEGASTSYEQYF. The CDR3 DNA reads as TGTGCCAGCAGGCGAGGGACTGAGGGTGCTAGCACATCGTACGAGCAGTACTTC.